The subject of this entry is one T cell receptor beta chain. Its antigen is not identified. From germline, CDR1 is SGHRS and CDR2 YFSETQ. The CDR3 sequence is 15 residues long. Trimming took 7 bases from V and 2 from J; bases not matched to a gene: 11. The sample comes from a study of OX40 agonist ivuxolimab in advanced cancers. Broader study findings: The investigators did not determine what antigen specificity the expanded peripheral T cells had.

The repertoire was sequenced with immunoSEQ multiplex PCR; TCRdb's copy has only in-frame clones and lacks some. The data show some 19,000 clones, more than 70% seen once. The origin of this receptor is an adult with an advanced solid tumor such as melanoma, head and neck, liver or kidney cancer. Sequenced here: CD4+ or CD8+ T cells sorted from blood, sampled in a trial of the OX40 agonist ivuxolimab. The chain recombines TRBV5-1 with TRBJ2-5; 7 positions agree with TRBD1. CDR3 nucleotide sequence: TGCGCCAGCGGGGAAAGACAGGGCCGGCAAGAGACCCAGTACTTC. As protein: CASGERQGRQETQYF.